Each of the 10 T cell receptor beta chains below was sequenced from the same sample in a study of blood T cell repertoires in COVID-19. The table came from immunoSEQ multiplex PCR; TCRdb's copy has only in-frame clones and leaves some out. The sample contains 200,000 to 250,000 clones, 85% to 90% of which appear only once. Sequencing was done on a sample of peripheral blood. The receptors stem from a man younger than 40 with COVID-19, enrolled during active disease.

The genes are TRBV20-1 and TRBJ2-7; D gene ambiguous. Germline values: CDR1 DFQATT, CDR2 SNEGSKA (reference sequence). This CDR3 region has 11 residues. The V end was cut by 4 bases, the J end by 0 bases, with 4 bases between. The CDR3 sequence: CSATNSYEQYF. As DNA, the CDR3 is TGCAGTGCTACTAACTCCTACGAGCAGTACTTC.

The CDR3 loop reads CATLGGRGYGYTF. CDR3 nucleotide sequence: TGTGCCACCCTTGGGGGCAGGGGCTATGGCTACACCTTC. This rearrangement joins TRBV2 to TRBJ1-2; the D gene is possibly TRBD1 (6 bases). The germline V gene encodes CDR1 SNHLY and CDR2 FYNNEI. Trimming cost V 10 bases and J 4 bases, with 16 bases left between them. CDR3 length: 13 amino acids. The variable domain in full, completed from reference TRBV2 and TRBJ1-2, reads EPEVTQTPSHQVTQMGQEVILRCVPISNHLYFYWYRQILGQKVEFLVSFYNNEISEKSEIFDDQFSVERPDGSNFTLKIRSTKLEDSAMYFCATLGGRGYGYTFGSGTRLTVV.

The V gene is TRBV19, the J gene TRBJ2-3; 11 positions agree with TRBD2. The CDR3 loop spans 16 amino acids. Germline V gene sequence: CDR1 LNHDA, CDR2 SQIVND (reference sequence). The V gene end was trimmed by 3 bases and the J gene end by 1 base; junction bases not matched to a gene: 3. CDR3 loop: CASSMTLAGGTDTQYF. For the CDR3, the DNA is TGTGCCAGTAGTATGACACTAGCGGGAGGCACAGATACGCAGTATTTT.

The chain recombines TRBV7-9 with TRBJ1-1; no clear D gene. This CDR3 contains 15 residues. Germline-derived CDR1 and CDR2 are SEHNR and FQNEAQ (reference sequence). Trimming left V 6 bases short and J 0 bases short, with 14 bases between. CDR3 in amino acids: CASRAWRTVNTEAFF. In DNA form, the CDR3 reads TGTGCCAGCAGGGCTTGGCGTACAGTGAACACTGAAGCTTTCTTT.

The V call is TRBV7-2, the J call TRBJ2-5, with a tentative D call TRBD2 (5 bases). V was cut by 2 bases and J by 5 bases, with 12 bases left in between. CDR3 length: 14 amino acids. CDR1 is SGHTA and CDR2 is FQGNSA in the germline V gene. The CDR3 sequence is CASSLRRAGETQYF. The CDR3, as DNA: TGTGCCAGCAGCTTAAGGCGGGCCGGGGAGACCCAGTACTTC.

The gene calls are TRBV6-2 or TRBV6-3 and TRBJ1-1; D is perhaps TRBD1 (6 bases). CDR1 is MNHEY, CDR2 SVGEGT, per germline. This CDR3 region has 15 residues. V lost 0 bases and J 5 bases, leaving 13 bases between the germline ends. This CDR3 is CASSYSVQGQTEAFF. For the CDR3, the DNA is TGTGCCAGCAGTTACTCGGTGCAGGGGCAGACTGAAGCTTTCTTT.

This chain uses TRBV4-1 with TRBJ1-1, with a tentative D call TRBD1 (6 bases). CDR1 is MGHRA and CDR2 is YSYEKL in the germline V gene. This CDR3 is built from 13 residues. V was cut by 5 bases and J by 2 bases, with 9 bases left in between. CDR3 sequence (DNA): TGCGCCAGCAGCGGGGGGGGCAACACTGAAGCTTTCTTT. This codes for CASSGGGNTEAFF.

This clone was seen a handful of times. CDR3 region: CASTAGREGGYGYTF. The DNA of the CDR3 is TGTGCCAGCACCGCAGGGAGGGAAGGAGGATATGGCTACACCTTC. The V gene is TRBV7-2, the J gene TRBJ1-2; tentatively, D is TRBD1 (5 bases). The germline gives CDR1 SGHTA, CDR2 FQGNSA. V was trimmed by 7 bases and J by 5 bases, leaving 20 bases between them. CDR3 length equals 15 residues.

V usage is TRBV29-1 and J usage is TRBJ2-7; the match to TRBD1 covers 10 bases. This CDR3 is 13 amino acids long. Germline lookup yields CDR1 SQVTM and CDR2 ANQGSEA. Losses at the gene ends were 7 bases for V and 7 bases for J; bases not matched to a gene: 10. CDR3 sequence reads: CSALTGGSGEQYF. CDR3 DNA: TGCAGCGCCCTGACAGGGGGCTCCGGGGAGCAGTACTTC.

As to this clone: Other DNA variants within this sample encode the same CDR3. The rearrangement uses TRBV29-1 and TRBJ1-2, with 7 bases lining up with TRBD1. J gave up 5 bases and V 1 base, and 4 bases lay outside the gene matches. Germline V gene lookup returns CDR1 SQVTM and CDR2 ANQGSEA. CDR3 length: 13 residues. CDR3 bases: TGCAGCGTTGAAGTAGGGGGCGGTTATGGCTACACCTTC. Translation gives CSVEVGGGYGYTF.